The T cell receptor (beta chain) under discussion was sequenced for a study of post-analysis software for immune sequencing data. Looking at the study overall: Courses of disease covered relapsing-remitting, secondary progressive and progressive-relapsing multiple sclerosis.

In its sample, this clonotype was seen a few times. Its antigen is unknown. Built from TCR beta cDNA, the libraries had unique molecular identifiers in them. TCRdb reprocessed the PCR reads with MiXCR, giving one entry per CDR3 protein. The sample lists roughly 430,000 distinct CDR3 sequences; roughly 38% were seen once. General study results and limits: Patients showed TRBV5-6, TRBV5-1 and TRBV20-1 among four to six TRBV segments more frequent than in controls.

The CDR3 is 17 amino acids. In germline, CDR1 is SGHDN, CDR2 FVKESK. V lost 0 bases and J lost 2, with 17 bases in between. This sequence was found in a girl aged 2 to 10 with multiple sclerosis. Sequenced input: blood. This chain links TRBV14 with TRBJ2-7; no clear D gene. The CDR3 loop reads CASSQDLSPGYPYEQYF. In DNA, the CDR3 is TGTGCCAGCAGCCAAGATTTATCGCCCGGGTACCCCTACGAGCAGTACTTC.